This T cell receptor (beta chain) was captured by sequencing in a study of cytomegalovirus exposure and HLA in healthy donors. The PCR contained 60 Vbeta and 13 Jbeta primers. The assay was immunoSEQ multiplex PCR, and TCRdb's table has in-frame clones only and misses some. This sample yields under 150,000 clones, of which about four fifths are seen a single time; roughly 1.5% belongs to the top ten. Overall study findings and caveats: A missense variant in DCLRE1C was later tied to TCR beta V- and J-gene trimming. Generally TCR sequences proved uncommon, though certain public TCRs appeared in numerous donors.

In germline, CDR1 is SEHNR, CDR2 FQNEAQ (reference sequence). The CDR3 has 12 amino acids. About this clone: Its antigen is as yet unknown. A read error may account for a junction end that differs from germline.

The receptor's source is a young woman in good health and CMV-seronegative. Material: PBMCs. This sequence joins TRBV7-9 and TRBJ1-4; D is perhaps TRBD1 (6 bases). DNA of the CDR3: TGTGCCAGCAGCCCCCCCGGGGGGCCAGTGTCGTTT. Protein product: CASSPPGGPVSF.